Below are 5 T cell receptor beta chains sequenced from a single sample in a study of blood T cell repertoires in COVID-19. Assay used: immunoSEQ multiplex PCR; TCRdb lists only in-frame clones, some missing. The repertoire holds about 410,000 clones, with 89% as singletons. Sequencing used PBMCs or T cells enriched from blood (not recorded which). All receptors derive from a woman in her twenties or thirties who had recovered from COVID-19.

J is TRBJ2-3 and V is TRBV28; D gene uncertain. CDR3 size: 15 residues. CDR1 is MDHEN and CDR2 is SYDVKM in the germline V gene. Trimming cost V 4 bases and J 6 bases, with 17 bases left between them. CDR3 residues: CASSSYSLVQDTQYF. The CDR3 DNA sequence: TGTGCCAGCAGTTCATATTCGTTGGTTCAGGATACGCAGTATTTT.

The J gene is TRBJ1-1, the V gene TRBV28; a weak D match, TRBD1 (5 bases). CDR1 is MDHEN, CDR2 SYDVKM, per germline. The V end lost 6 bases, the J end lost 5 bases, and 16 bases lay between the germline ends. The CDR3 loop spans 14 amino acids. CDR3 nucleotides: TGTGCCAGCAGCACGGTGGGGCAAGGTACTGAAGCTTTCTTT. This encodes CASSTVGQGTEAFF.

The chain employs TRBV29-1 and TRBJ1-1, with a weak D call TRBD1 (6 bases). The CDR3 covers 14 residues. The V and J ends lost 6 bases and 0 bases respectively, with 14 bases between them. The germline gives CDR1 SQVTM, CDR2 ANQGSEA. CDR3 nucleotides: TGCAGCGTAACGAGGGGGAACATGAACACTGAAGCTTTCTTT. Encoded protein: CSVTRGNMNTEAFF.

The J gene is TRBJ2-1, the V gene TRBV24-1; tentatively, D is TRBD2 (5 bases). CDR1 KGHDR and CDR2 SFDVKD come from the germline V gene. V was trimmed by 7 bases and J by 6 bases, leaving 12 bases between them. This CDR3 region has 13 residues. The DNA of the CDR3 is TGTGCCACCAGCCCAGAGGGCAGCAATGAGCAGTTCTTC. Translation: CATSPEGSNEQFF.

The chain carries TRBV30 and TRBJ2-7; TRBD1 might be the D (6 bases). This CDR3 is 10 amino acids long. The V end lost 4 bases, the J end lost 13 bases, and 14 bases lay between the germline ends. The germline V gene encodes CDR1 GTSNPN and CDR2 SVGIG (reference sequence). The CDR3 spells CAWNKDRFYF. The CDR3 nucleotides are TGTGCCTGGAATAAAGACAGGTTCTACTTC.